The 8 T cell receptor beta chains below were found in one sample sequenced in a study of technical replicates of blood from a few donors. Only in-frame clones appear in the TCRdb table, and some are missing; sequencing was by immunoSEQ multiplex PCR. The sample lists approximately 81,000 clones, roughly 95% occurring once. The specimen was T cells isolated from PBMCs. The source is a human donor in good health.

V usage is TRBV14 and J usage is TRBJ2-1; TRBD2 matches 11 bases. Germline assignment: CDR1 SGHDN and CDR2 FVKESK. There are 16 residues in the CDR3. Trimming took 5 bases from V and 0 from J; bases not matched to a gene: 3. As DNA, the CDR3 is TGTGCCAGCAGCACCCTAGCGGGAGGCTCCTACAATGAGCAGTTCTTC. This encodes CASSTLAGGSYNEQFF.

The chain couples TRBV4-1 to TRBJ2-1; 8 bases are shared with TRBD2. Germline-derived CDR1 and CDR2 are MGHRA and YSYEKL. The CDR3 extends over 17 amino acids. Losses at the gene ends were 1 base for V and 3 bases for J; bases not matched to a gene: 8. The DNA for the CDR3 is TGCGCCAGCAGCCAAGCGCTTCAGCGGGAGCTCTACAATGAGCAGTTCTTC. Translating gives CASSQALQRELYNEQFF.

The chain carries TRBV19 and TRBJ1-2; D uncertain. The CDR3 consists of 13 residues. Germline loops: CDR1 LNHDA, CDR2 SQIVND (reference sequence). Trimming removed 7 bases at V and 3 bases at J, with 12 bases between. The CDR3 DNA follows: TGTGCCAGTAATTGGGTTGGAGACTATGGCTACACCTTC. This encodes CASNWVGDYGYTF. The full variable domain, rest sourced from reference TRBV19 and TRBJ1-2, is DGGITQSPKYLFRKEGQNVTLSCEQNLNHDAMYWYRQDPGQGLRLIYYSQIVNDFQKGDIAEGYSVSREKKESFPLTVTSAQKNPTAFYLCASNWVGDYGYTFGSGTRLTVV.

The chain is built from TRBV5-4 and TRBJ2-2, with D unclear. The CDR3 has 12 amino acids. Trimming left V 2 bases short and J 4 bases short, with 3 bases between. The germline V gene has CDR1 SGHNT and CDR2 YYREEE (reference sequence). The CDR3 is CASSFLTGELFF. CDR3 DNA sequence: TGTGCCAGCAGCTTTCTCACCGGGGAGCTGTTTTTT. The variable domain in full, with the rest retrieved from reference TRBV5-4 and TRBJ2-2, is ETGVTQSPTHLIKTRGQQVTLRCSSQSGHNTVSWYQQALGQGPQFIFQYYREEENGRGNFPPRFSGLQFPNYSSELNVNALELDDSALYLCASSFLTGELFFGEGSRLTVL.

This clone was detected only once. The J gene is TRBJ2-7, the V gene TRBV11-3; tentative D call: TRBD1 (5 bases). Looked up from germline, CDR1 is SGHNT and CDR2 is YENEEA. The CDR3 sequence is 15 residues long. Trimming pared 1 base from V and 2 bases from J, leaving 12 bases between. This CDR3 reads CASSLGSGQTYEQYF. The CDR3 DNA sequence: TGTGCCAGCAGCTTAGGGTCCGGACAAACCTACGAGCAGTACTTC.

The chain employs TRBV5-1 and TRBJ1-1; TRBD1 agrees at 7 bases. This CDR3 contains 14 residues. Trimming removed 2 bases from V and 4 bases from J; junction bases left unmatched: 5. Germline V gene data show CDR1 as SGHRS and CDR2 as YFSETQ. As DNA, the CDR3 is TGCGCCAGCAGCTTCGACAGGGAAGTCACTGAAGCTTTCTTT. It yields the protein CASSFDREVTEAFF.

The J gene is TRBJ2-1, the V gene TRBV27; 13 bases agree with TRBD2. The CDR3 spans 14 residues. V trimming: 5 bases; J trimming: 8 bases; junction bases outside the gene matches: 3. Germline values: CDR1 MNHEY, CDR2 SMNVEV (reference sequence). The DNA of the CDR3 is TGTGCCAGCAGTCTCGGACTAGCGGGAGATGAGCAGTTCTTC. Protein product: CASSLGLAGDEQFF.

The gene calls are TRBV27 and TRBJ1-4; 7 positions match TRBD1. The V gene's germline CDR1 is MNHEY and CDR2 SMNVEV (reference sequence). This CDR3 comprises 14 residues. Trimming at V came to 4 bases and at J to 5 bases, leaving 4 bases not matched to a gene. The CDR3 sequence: CASSYWGQNEKLFF. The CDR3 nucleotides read TGTGCCAGCAGTTACTGGGGACAGAATGAAAAACTGTTTTTT.